The 4 T cell receptor beta chains presented below share a single source sample, sequenced in a study of shared clonotypes between healthy human individuals. Measured with immunoSEQ multiplex PCR; TCRdb has only the in-frame clones, and not every one. The data show 2,500,000 or so clones, with 85% to 95% seen just once and around 0.4% held by the top ten. What was sequenced was naive CD4+ T cells from PBMCs. Indicated subset: CD45RA+ positively selected. Receptors were obtained from a man between 18 and 29 years old in good health. Some clones in this sample may be carry-over from other donors' samples.

The chain uses TRBV27 and TRBJ1-5, with D uncertain. This CDR3 spans 17 amino acids. The V and J ends lost 3 bases and 0 bases respectively, with 15 bases between them. The germline CDR1 and CDR2 sequences are MNHEY and SMNVEV (reference sequence). The CDR3 DNA is TGTGCCAGCAGTTTTCAAATGCCGACATATAGCAATCAGCCCCAGCATTTT. It yields the protein CASSFQMPTYSNQPQHF.

The chain employs TRBV5-5 and TRBJ2-5; perhaps TRBD1 as D (5 bases). The CDR3 is made up of 14 amino acids. Germline V gives CDR1 SGHKS, CDR2 YYEKEE (reference sequence). The V end was cut by 10 bases, the J end by 5 bases, with 21 bases between. The CDR3 nucleotides read TGTGCCGGTAGCCCCGACACAGGCTACGAGACCCAGTACTTC. It is translated as CAGSPDTGYETQYF.

For this clone: At the DNA level, this CDR3 is encoded by other sequences in the same sample as well. V usage is TRBV7-2 and J usage is TRBJ1-5, with D maybe TRBD1 (6 bases). Trimming left V 4 bases short and J 2 bases short, with 9 bases between. The CDR3 length is 14 residues. Germline CDR1 SGHTA, CDR2 FQGNSA. This CDR3 reads CASSSRGGNQPQHF. Written as DNA, the CDR3 is TGTGCCAGCAGCTCCAGGGGAGGCAATCAGCCCCAGCATTTT.

V and J are TRBV9 and TRBJ2-3, with 7 bases aligning to TRBD2. After removal of 0 bases from V and 0 bases from J, the junction contained 4 bases not matched to a gene. The CDR3 consists of 16 residues. Germline lookup yields CDR1 SGDLS and CDR2 YYNGEE. Written as DNA, the CDR3 is TGTGCCAGCAGCGTAGGAGTTAGCGGGAGCACAGATACGCAGTATTTT. Translated: CASSVGVSGSTDTQYF.